The rows below give T cell receptor beta chains drawn from one sample of a study of shared clonotypes between healthy human individuals. The repertoire was sequenced with immunoSEQ multiplex PCR; TCRdb's copy has only in-frame clones and lacks some. The sample carries approximately 980,000 clones, about three quarters recorded once. Source material: memory CD4+ T cells sorted from blood. These receptors were taken from a man between 18 and 35 years old in good health. The CDR3 runs from the conserved cysteine through the conserved F or W. A D gene is named only where the DNA matches it firmly. Clone sizes are given selectively: once, few, many, or a class where the clone is expanded.

cdr3_nt cdr3_aa clone_size v_call d_call j_call
TGTGCCATCAGTGGTCAAAGGGGGAGCTCCTATAATTCACCCCTCCACTTT CAISGQRGSSYNSPLHF few TRBV10-3 - TRBJ1-6
TGTGCCAGCAGCTTAAGGAGGACAGGGGGCACAGATACGCAGTATTTT CASSLRRTGGTDTQYF - TRBV7-9 TRBD1 TRBJ2-3
TGCAGCGTCACCAGACAGGTCAAGGATGAGCAGTTCTTC CSVTRQVKDEQFF few TRBV29-1 - TRBJ2-1
TGTGCCAGCAGTGGTCCAGGGCCCCAGCATTTT CASSGPGPQHF - TRBV6-1 - TRBJ1-5
TGTGCCTCCAGGGGGACAGACCCTTACGAGCAGTACTTC CASRGTDPYEQYF - TRBV6-1 TRBD1 TRBJ2-7
TGTGCCAGCAGTTACTCGAGGGGAGATACGCAGTATTTT CASSYSRGDTQYF - TRBV6-6 - TRBJ2-3
TGTGCCAGCAGCCTTCCCCGGACAGGGGACACTGAAGCTTTCTTT CASSLPRTGDTEAFF - TRBV11-3 TRBD1 TRBJ1-1
TGTGCCAGCAGTACGGAGACCTATCTGACTGAAGCTTTCTTT CASSTETYLTEAFF few TRBV28 - TRBJ1-1
TGCGCCAGCAGCCAAGGTCGGACAGGGACGCTCCACTTT CASSQGRTGTLHF few TRBV4-3 TRBD1 TRBJ1-6
TGTGCCATCAGTGAGGGGCCTAATGAAAAACTGTTTTTT CAISEGPNEKLFF - TRBV10-3 - TRBJ1-4
TGTGCCAGCAGCTTTTCAGGGTCTAATTCACCCCTCCACTTT CASSFSGSNSPLHF few TRBV13 - TRBJ1-6
TGTGCCACCAGCAGAGGACCGGGCATTAATGAAAAACTGTTTTTT CATSRGPGINEKLFF - TRBV15 - TRBJ1-4
TGTGCCAGCAGCTTAATCGCCACACAGCAAGAGACCCAGTACTTC CASSLIATQQETQYF - TRBV11-2 - TRBJ2-5
TGTGCCAGCAGTGTATACCAGGGTTCAGCATACGAGCAGTACTTC CASSVYQGSAYEQYF once TRBV2 - TRBJ2-7
TGTGCCAGCAGTTCGTTTATGAACACTGAAGCTTTCTTT CASSSFMNTEAFF - TRBV6-1 - TRBJ1-1
TGCGCCAGCAGCATTAGCGGGAGCGAGATAGGGGAGCAGTTCTTC CASSISGSEIGEQFF - TRBV5-1 TRBD2 TRBJ2-1
TGTGCCAGCAGCTCCCGCGACAGGGGCATACAAGGCTACACCTTC CASSSRDRGIQGYTF few TRBV13 TRBD1 TRBJ1-2
TGTGCCAGCAGCCTGGGACCACCGGAGACCCAGTACTTC CASSLGPPETQYF - TRBV7-2 - TRBJ2-5
TGTGCCAGCAGTACGACCTACGAGCAGTACTTC CASSTTYEQYF few TRBV6-6 - TRBJ2-7
TGCGCCAGCAGCCCCCAGGGGGCTAAAAACATTCAGTACTTC CASSPQGAKNIQYF few TRBV4-3 TRBD1 TRBJ2-4
TGTGCCAGCAGCCCACCTACGGGAAGGGCCTCCTACAATGAGCAGTTCTTC CASSPPTGRASYNEQFF - TRBV7-9 - TRBJ2-1
TGTGCCAGCAGCCGAGGACAGGTGGATAATTCACCCCTCCACTTT CASSRGQVDNSPLHF - TRBV25-1 TRBD1 TRBJ1-6
TGTGCCAGCAGCAAACGGGCCCAGGGGGCGGATCAATACGAGCAGTACTTC CASSKRAQGADQYEQYF - TRBV7-8 TRBD1 TRBJ2-7
TGCGCCAGCAGCTTGGTACTGGGTTCGAACACTGAAGCTTTCTTT CASSLVLGSNTEAFF many TRBV5-1 - TRBJ1-1
TGTGCCAGCACCGGAGTAGAGGGCAGTCAGCCCCAGCATTTT CASTGVEGSQPQHF - TRBV9 - TRBJ1-5
TGTGCCAGCAGTTACCCGACTAGCAATGAGCAGTTCTTC CASSYPTSNEQFF - TRBV6-6 - TRBJ2-1
TGCGCCAGCAGCTTTCGGACAGAGAACACTGAAGCTTTCTTT CASSFRTENTEAFF - TRBV5-1 - TRBJ1-1
TGTGCCAGCAGCTCAGGGCCTCAAGCGGGAGGGGGAACAGATACGCAGTATTTT CASSSGPQAGGGTDTQYF - TRBV2 TRBD2 TRBJ2-3
TGTGCCAGCAGCTACCCCGGGACAGGGAATTCACCCCTCCACTTT CASSYPGTGNSPLHF few TRBV11-2 TRBD1 TRBJ1-6
TGCGCCAGCAGCCAAGGGACAGGGAACTATGGCTACACCTTC CASSQGTGNYGYTF - TRBV4-3 TRBD1 TRBJ1-2
TGTGCCAGCAGTTTATCCCTTACGGGGACTGAAGCTTTCTTT CASSLSLTGTEAFF few TRBV28 - TRBJ1-1
TGTGCCAGGTTGGAGGGCATCTCGCCCCTCCACTTT CARLEGISPLHF - TRBV19 - TRBJ1-6
TGTGCTAGTGGTTTGGATAGGTACGAGCAGTTCTTC CASGLDRYEQFF - TRBV12-5 - TRBJ2-1
TGTGCCAGCAGTTTAATGGCTATAGGTACGCAGTATTTT CASSLMAIGTQYF - TRBV28 - TRBJ2-3
TGCGCCAGCACAGCGGGGGGGCCAAACACCGGGGAGCTGTTTTTT CASTAGGPNTGELFF - TRBV10-1 TRBD2 TRBJ2-2
TGTGCTAGCAGCTTAGGGTCACGGGAGACCCAGTACTTC CASSLGSRETQYF - TRBV7-7 - TRBJ2-5
TGTGCCAGCCGTTGGGACAGGGCCACTGAAGCTTTCTTT CASRWDRATEAFF - TRBV27 TRBD1 TRBJ1-1
TGCGCCAGCAGCCCCTGGACAGGGAATAATGAAAAACTGTTTTTT CASSPWTGNNEKLFF - TRBV5-1 TRBD1 TRBJ1-4
TGTGCCAGCAGCCCATACATGAACACTGAAGCTTTCTTT CASSPYMNTEAFF - TRBV7-9 - TRBJ1-1
TGTGCCAGCACTGGGGGCCACCCCTATGGCTACACCTTC CASTGGHPYGYTF - TRBV2 - TRBJ1-2
TGTGCCAGCAAGAGGGACAGGGGAGGACAAGAGACCCAGTACTTC CASKRDRGGQETQYF - TRBV2 TRBD1 TRBJ2-5
TGTGCCAGCAGTTGGGACAGGGATGGGGCCAACGTCCTGACTTTC CASSWDRDGANVLTF once TRBV28 TRBD1 TRBJ2-6
TGTGCCAGCAGTGAAAGAGGCAGCTATGGCTACACCTTC CASSERGSYGYTF - TRBV6-1 - TRBJ1-2
TGTGCCAGCAGTTACTCACCAGGGGGCAATGAAAAACTGTTTTTT CASSYSPGGNEKLFF - TRBV6-5 TRBD1 TRBJ1-4
TGTGCCAGCTCACCCCCATCCGAAAATGAGCAGTTCTTC CASSPPSENEQFF - TRBV18 - TRBJ2-1
TGTGCCAGCAGCTACCTTGGCACTGAAGCTTTCTTT CASSYLGTEAFF - TRBV7-9 - TRBJ1-1
TGTGCCAGCACTCCCCCACCCACTGAAGCTTTCTTT CASTPPPTEAFF - TRBV2 - TRBJ1-1
TGTGCCAGCTCACCCCAAGGCGGGGGAGGGACTCAGCCCCAGCATTTT CASSPQGGGGTQPQHF - TRBV18 - TRBJ1-5
TGTGCCAGCAGCCGCCCCCAGGCTAGCGGGAGCAGGCTAATCTTCGAGCAGTTCTTC CASSRPQASGSRLIFEQFF - TRBV7-8 TRBD2 TRBJ2-1
TGTGCTAGCAGCTTAGGCAGGGCAGATACGCAGTATTTT CASSLGRADTQYF - TRBV7-7 - TRBJ2-3
TGCGCCAGCAGCCCAGGGACTAGCGGGGGCGAAGAGACCCAGTACTTC CASSPGTSGGEETQYF - TRBV5-1 TRBD2 TRBJ2-5
TGTGCCAGCAAGACACTACCGAACACCGGGGAGCTGTTTTTT CASKTLPNTGELFF - TRBV6-5 - TRBJ2-2
TGTGCCAGCAGCGTAGGGAACACGGGGGGAAATTCACCCCTCCACTTT CASSVGNTGGNSPLHF - TRBV9 - TRBJ1-6
TGTGCCAGCAGAGGGGGACTAGCGGGGCAAGAGACCCAGTACTTC CASRGGLAGQETQYF - TRBV2 TRBD2 TRBJ2-5
TGTGCCAGCAGTGGGATGGACAGGCGCAATCAGCCCCAGCATTTT CASSGMDRRNQPQHF - TRBV6-1 TRBD1 TRBJ1-5